The 27 T cell receptor beta chains below all came from one sample that was sequenced in a study of T cell responses to AZD1222 COVID-19 vaccine. The protocol was immunoSEQ multiplex PCR, while the TCRdb copy is restricted to in-frame clones and leaves out a portion. The top ten hold over 15% of the sample, which has about 120,000 clones, about 90% seen once. The material was peripheral blood, obtained on day 0 of MenACWY control vaccination. Source of these receptors: an adult in good health.

This chain joins TRBV3-1 (or the pseudogene TRBV3-2) and TRBJ2-3, with D maybe TRBD2 (5 bases). This CDR3 has 16 amino acids. The V end was cut by 4 bases, the J end by 2 bases, with 16 bases between. Germline V lookup: CDR1 LGHDT, CDR2 YNNKEL (reference sequence). This chain's CDR3 is CASSPRAGKATDTQYF. The CDR3 region has the DNA TGTGCCAGCAGCCCCCGGGCCGGGAAGGCCACAGATACGCAGTATTTT.

The chain is built from TRBV9 and TRBJ2-2; TRBD1 might be the D (6 bases). Looked up from germline, CDR1 is SGDLS and CDR2 is YYNGEE. V lost 1 base and J 8 bases, leaving 12 bases between the germline ends. CDR3 size: 14 residues. The CDR3 DNA follows: TGTGCCAGCAGCGTACTGGACAGTCGAGGGGAGCTGTTTTTT. Translated, it gives CASSVLDSRGELFF.

The V and J genes are TRBV6-2 or TRBV6-3 and TRBJ2-7; D might be TRBD1 (6 bases). The CDR3 contains 14 residues. V was clipped by 0 bases and J by 2 bases, with 8 bases between them. Per germline, CDR1 MNHEY and CDR2 SVGEGT. The CDR3 loop reads CASSYSGTTYEQYF. The CDR3 DNA sequence: TGTGCCAGCAGTTACTCAGGGACAACCTACGAGCAGTACTTC.

V and J are TRBV27 and TRBJ2-1, with D unclear. The CDR3 totals 13 residues. V shed 5 bases and J shed 3 bases, with 8 bases lying between them. The germline V gene has CDR1 MNHEY and CDR2 SMNVEV (reference sequence). CDR3 region: CASSPAGYNEQFF. CDR3 nucleotides: TGTGCCAGCAGTCCGGCAGGCTACAATGAGCAGTTCTTC.

The chain uses TRBV28 and TRBJ2-6; 9 bases fit TRBD1. J gave up 2 bases and V 5 bases, and 22 bases lay outside the gene matches. This CDR3 has 22 residues. Germline values: CDR1 MDHEN, CDR2 SYDVKM. CDR3 DNA sequence: TGTGCCAGCAGTCCGGGACAGGGAGTCCTTTTCACCACCCCTACTGGGGCCAACGTCCTGACTTTC. Translation gives CASSPGQGVLFTTPTGANVLTF. Full variable domain (missing parts from reference TRBV28 and TRBJ2-6): DVKVTQSSRYLVKRTGEKVFLECVQDMDHENMFWYRQDPGLGLRLIYFSYDVKMKEKGDIPEGYSVSREKKERFSLILESASTNQTSMYLCASSPGQGVLFTTPTGANVLTFGAGSRLTVL.

The genes are TRBV11-2 and TRBJ2-1; possibly TRBD2 for D (6 bases). This CDR3 comprises 16 residues. Germline V gives CDR1 SGHAT, CDR2 FQNNGV. V shed 5 bases and J shed 4 bases, with 18 bases lying between them. The CDR3 loop is CASSPRLVDRYNEQFF. CDR3 in DNA: TGTGCCAGCAGCCCTAGACTAGTAGATCGATACAATGAGCAGTTCTTC.

V is TRBV2 and J is TRBJ1-3, with unresolved D. This CDR3 has 16 residues. Germline CDR1 reads SNHLY; CDR2 reads FYNNEI. The V end lost 2 bases, the J end lost 0 bases, and 11 bases lay between the germline ends. This chain's CDR3 is CASSEMLPHSGNTIYF. Here the CDR3 DNA reads TGTGCCAGCAGTGAAATGCTACCGCACTCTGGAAACACCATATATTTT.

The chain recombines TRBV19 with TRBJ1-2, with D tentatively TRBD1 (5 bases). V was pared by 2 bases and J by 2 bases, with 9 bases between. The germline V gene encodes CDR1 LNHDA and CDR2 SQIVND (reference sequence). The CDR3 is 14 residues long. CDR3 protein: CASSITRQNYGYTF. The CDR3 coding sequence is TGTGCCAGTAGTATAACTAGACAGAACTATGGCTACACCTTC.

This sequence joins TRBV25-1 and TRBJ2-5; possibly TRBD1 for D (6 bases). V shed 3 bases and J shed 4 bases, with 15 bases lying between them. CDR3 length: 15 residues. The germline CDR1 and CDR2 sequences are MGHDK and SYGVNS. As DNA, the CDR3 is TGTGCCAGCAGTGACGCTAGCAGGGGCGGAGAGACCCAGTACTTC. Amino acids: CASSDASRGGETQYF. The variable domain in full, completed from reference TRBV25-1 and TRBJ2-5, reads EADIYQTPRYLVIGTGKKITLECSQTMGHDKMYWYQQDPGMELHLIHYSYGVNSTEKGDLSSESTVSRIRTEHFPLTLESARPSHTSQYLCASSDASRGGETQYFGPGTRLLVL.

The chain recombines TRBV24-1 with TRBJ2-1; D not resolved. The CDR3 length is 14 residues. CDR1 and CDR2 from the germline V gene are KGHDR and SFDVKD. Between the trimmed V and J ends, which lost 4 bases and 0 bases, there was a span of 6 bases. As DNA, the CDR3 is TGTGCCACCAGTGAGGTAGGCTCCTACAATGAGCAGTTCTTC. This encodes CATSEVGSYNEQFF.

The CDR3 loop reads CASSMQGLGHNEQFF. The CDR3 bases are TGTGCCAGTAGTATGCAGGGTTTGGGACACAATGAGCAGTTCTTC. The V gene is TRBV19, the J gene TRBJ2-1; D assignment may be TRBD1 or TRBD2 (5 bases each). The V end was cut by 3 bases, the J end by 5 bases, with 14 bases between. The CDR3 loop spans 15 amino acids. The germline gives CDR1 LNHDA, CDR2 SQIVND (reference sequence).

The chain recombines TRBV19 with TRBJ2-7; D unclear. There are 13 residues in the CDR3. Germline assignment: CDR1 LNHDA and CDR2 SQIVND (reference sequence). Trimming stripped 5 bases from V and 3 bases from J, with 11 bases between. DNA for the CDR3: TGTGCCAGTAGTCTTGGACGGAACTACGAGCAGTACTTC. Protein sequence: CASSLGRNYEQYF.

The V call is TRBV7-3, the J call TRBJ2-1; the D gene is possibly TRBD1 (5 bases). V shed 1 base and J shed 7 bases, with 8 bases lying between them. CDR3 length: 13 amino acids. Germline V CDR1 and CDR2: SGHTA, FQGTGA. The DNA for the CDR3 is TGTGCCAGCAGCTTAAACACAGGAAATGAGCAGTTCTTC. Translation gives CASSLNTGNEQFF.

The chain is built from TRBV7-9 and TRBJ2-2, with 7 bases matching TRBD1. This CDR3 is built from 16 residues. The V gene's germline CDR1 is SEHNR and CDR2 FQNEAQ (reference sequence). V shed 5 bases, J shed 6 bases, and the junction held 12 bases outside the gene matches. The CDR3, as DNA: TGTGCCAGCAGCCCCCCGGGACAGCTACGGTCCGGGGAGCTGTTTTTT. Amino acids: CASSPPGQLRSGELFF.

The chain has TRBV10-2 and TRBJ1-1; D not resolved. The CDR3 runs 14 residues. Germline values: CDR1 WSHSY, CDR2 SAAADI. V shed 7 bases and J shed 3 bases, with 15 bases lying between them. The CDR3 protein is CASMTAWGDTEAFF. In DNA, the CDR3 is TGCGCCAGCATGACTGCTTGGGGAGACACTGAAGCTTTCTTT.

The chain links TRBV20-1 to TRBJ2-7; D is tentatively TRBD1 or TRBD2 (5 bases each). The CDR3 has 11 residues. Germline CDR1 is DFQATT and CDR2 is SNEGSKA (reference sequence). The V end was cut by 3 bases, the J end by 4 bases, with 7 bases between. CDR3: CSARRGYEQYF. Written as DNA, the CDR3 is TGCAGTGCTAGGAGGGGTTACGAGCAGTACTTC.

The rearrangement links TRBV6-6 to TRBJ1-1; TRBD1 aligns across 8 bases. This CDR3 comprises 11 residues. Looked up from germline, CDR1 is MNHNY and CDR2 is SVGAGI (reference sequence). V shed 7 bases, J shed 10 bases, and the junction held 5 bases outside the gene matches. The CDR3 reads CASIQGARAFF. The CDR3 DNA follows: TGTGCCAGCATTCAGGGGGCGCGAGCTTTCTTT.

V usage is TRBV28 and J usage is TRBJ2-3, with D hard to call. Trimming removed 2 bases at V and 2 bases at J, with 11 bases between. Germline V gene data show CDR1 as MDHEN and CDR2 as SYDVKM. The CDR3 length is 15 residues. The CDR3 nucleotides read TGTGCCAGCAGTTTAGCGAAAACTAACACAGATACGCAGTATTTT. Translation gives CASSLAKTNTDTQYF.

About this clone itself: Other DNA sequences in the same sample also yield this CDR3. This chain's CDR3 is CASSLGSGNTIYF. CDR3 DNA sequence: TGTGCCAGCAGCTTAGGCTCTGGAAACACCATATATTTT. The chain joins TRBV7-9 to TRBJ1-3; D gene unclear. Trimming left V 1 base short and J 0 bases short, with 1 base between. CDR1 is SEHNR and CDR2 is FQNEAQ in the germline V gene (reference sequence). This CDR3 region has 13 residues.

The gene calls are TRBV29-1 and TRBJ1-2; D call uncertain. Trimming left V 6 bases short and J 2 bases short, with 10 bases between. Germline CDR1 SQVTM, CDR2 ANQGSEA. The CDR3 consists of 12 residues. CDR3 in DNA: TGCAGCGTCGCGTTAACGAACTATGGCTACACCTTC. It specifies CSVALTNYGYTF.

V is TRBV10-3 and J is TRBJ2-1; D may be TRBD1 (6 bases). Germline CDR1 ENHRY, CDR2 SYGVKD. V lost 6 bases, J lost 3 bases, and 9 bases lay in between. The CDR3 consists of 13 residues. CDR3 sequence: CAISLQGYNEQFF. The DNA for the CDR3 is TGTGCCATCAGCCTACAGGGCTACAATGAGCAGTTCTTC.

This sequence joins TRBV19 and TRBJ1-5; D is unresolved. Germline V gene sequence: CDR1 LNHDA, CDR2 SQIVND (reference sequence). The CDR3 sequence is 15 residues long. V lost 3 bases, J lost 0 bases, and 9 bases lay in between. The CDR3 here is CASSMEHSSNQPQHF. The DNA of the CDR3 is TGTGCCAGTAGTATGGAACACAGTAGCAATCAGCCCCAGCATTTT.

V usage is TRBV6-5 and J usage is TRBJ2-7, with TRBD1 as a possible D gene (6 bases). The germline V and J ends were trimmed by 7 bases and 6 bases, with 13 bases remaining between them. Germline lookup yields CDR1 MNHEY and CDR2 SVGAGI. This CDR3 comprises 12 residues. The CDR3: CASTPLRGEQYF. CDR3 nucleotide sequence: TGTGCCAGCACTCCCCTCAGGGGCGAGCAGTACTTC.

V and J are TRBV9 and TRBJ1-2; D is unresolved. The CDR3 extends over 13 amino acids. Germline CDR1 reads SGDLS; CDR2 reads YYNGEE. V was clipped by 6 bases and J by 4 bases, with 13 bases between them. The CDR3 coding sequence is TGTGCCAGCACCCCGGAAGGACTCTATGGCTACACCTTC. It yields the protein CASTPEGLYGYTF.

V gene TRBV27 combines with J gene TRBJ1-5; possible D gene TRBD1, 5 bases. The V end was cut by 5 bases, the J end by 6 bases, with 11 bases between. Germline V gives CDR1 MNHEY, CDR2 SMNVEV (reference sequence). The CDR3 covers 13 residues. CDR3 bases: TGTGCCAGCAGTCCAAGGGGAGGTCAGCCCCAGCATTTT. Its protein is CASSPRGGQPQHF.

As DNA, the CDR3 is TGCGCCAGCAGCGAAGACCCGGGGGGCCACTATGGCTACACCTTC. This encodes CASSEDPGGHYGYTF. This chain links TRBV5-1 with TRBJ1-2; weak D call: TRBD1 (6 bases). Germline CDR1 and CDR2: SGHRS and YFSETQ. The length of the CDR3 is 15 residues. The germline V and J ends were trimmed by 4 bases and 3 bases, with 16 bases remaining between them. The full variable domain, its missing parts supplied by reference TRBV5-1 and TRBJ1-2, is KAGVTQTPRYLIKTRGQQVTLSCSPISGHRSVSWYQQTPGQGLQFLFEYFSETQRNKGNFPGRFSGRQFSNSRSEMNVSTLELGDSALYLCASSEDPGGHYGYTFGSGTRLTVV.

The chain employs TRBV5-5 and TRBJ2-7; TRBD1 agrees at 7 bases. The V gene end was trimmed by 4 bases and the J gene end by 3 bases; junction bases not matched to a gene: 4. Germline V gives CDR1 SGHKS, CDR2 YYEKEE (reference sequence). The CDR3 has 13 amino acids. In DNA form, the CDR3 reads TGTGCCAGCAGCAATGGACAGGACTACGAGCAGTACTTC. This codes for CASSNGQDYEQYF.